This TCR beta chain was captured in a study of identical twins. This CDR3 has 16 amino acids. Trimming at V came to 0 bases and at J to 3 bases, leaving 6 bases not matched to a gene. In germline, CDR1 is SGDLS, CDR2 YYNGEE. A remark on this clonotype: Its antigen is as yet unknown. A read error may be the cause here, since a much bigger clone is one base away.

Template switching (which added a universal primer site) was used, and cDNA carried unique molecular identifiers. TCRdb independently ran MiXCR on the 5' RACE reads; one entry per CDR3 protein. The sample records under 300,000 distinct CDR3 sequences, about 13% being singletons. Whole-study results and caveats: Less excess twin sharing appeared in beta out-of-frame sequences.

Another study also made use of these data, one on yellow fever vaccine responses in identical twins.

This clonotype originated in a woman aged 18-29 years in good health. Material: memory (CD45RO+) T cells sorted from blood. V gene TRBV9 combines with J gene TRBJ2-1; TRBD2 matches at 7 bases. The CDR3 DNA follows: TGTGCCAGCAGCGTAGCGGCGACTAGCCACTACAATGAGCAGTTCTTC. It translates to CASSVAATSHYNEQFF. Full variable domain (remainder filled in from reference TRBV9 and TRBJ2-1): DSGVTQTPKHLITATGQRVTLRCSPRSGDLSVYWYQQSLDQGLQFLIQYYNGEERAKGNILERFSAQQFPDLHSELNLSSLELGDSALYFCASSVAATSHYNEQFFGPGTRLTVL.